The next 24 T cell receptor beta chains were all read from a single sample in a study of a mutant IDH1 vaccine in newly diagnosed glioma. The table came from immunoSEQ multiplex PCR; TCRdb's copy has only in-frame clones and leaves some out. This sample carries roughly 51,000 clones, 70% to 85% of them seen once, and the ten largest clones take roughly 3.2%. No antigens are known for them. Time point defined: week 5, during vaccination. Alongside topical imiquimod, each dose of vaccine comprised 300 ug of mutant IDH1 20-mer peptide. Sequenced material: PBMCs, taken from a glioma patient whose treatment included an IDH1 peptide vaccine. Source of these receptors: a woman aged 18-29 years with glioma. Some clones in this sample may be carry-over from other donors' samples.

The rearrangement joins TRBV6-5 to TRBJ2-7; D may be TRBD1 (6 bases). Germline V gives CDR1 MNHEY, CDR2 SVGAGI. Trimming left V 5 bases short and J 6 bases short, with 20 bases between. This CDR3 is built from 15 residues. The CDR3 nucleotides read TGTGCCAGCAGTCGCCCACCGGGACAAGGCGGCGAGCAGTACTTC. Translating it yields CASSRPPGQGGEQYF.

The V call is TRBV11-2, the J call TRBJ2-1; 7 bases align to TRBD2. CDR1 and CDR2 from the germline V gene are SGHAT and FQNNGV. This CDR3 contains 17 residues. V lost 1 base and J lost 4; bases outside the gene matches: 10. The CDR3 coding sequence is TGTGCCAGCAGCTTAGCGGATAGCGGGTCTCCTTACAATGAGCAGTTCTTC. This gives the protein CASSLADSGSPYNEQFF.

The V call is TRBV5-4, the J call TRBJ1-5, with D uncertain. This CDR3 is 12 amino acids long. The V gene lost 4 bases and the J gene lost 7 bases, with 9 bases spanning the gap. Germline-derived CDR1 and CDR2 are SGHNT and YYREEE (reference sequence). Here the CDR3 reads CASSSPGQPQHF. CDR3 in DNA: TGTGCCAGCAGCAGTCCCGGGCAGCCCCAGCATTTT.

The J gene is TRBJ2-6, the V gene TRBV6-6; 8 bases are shared with TRBD2. The CDR3 extends over 15 amino acids. V lost 5 bases and J lost 3; bases outside the gene matches: 3. The germline CDR1 and CDR2 sequences are MNHNY and SVGAGI (reference sequence). The CDR3 DNA is TGTGCCAGCAGTCCCCGGGGGGGTGGGGCCAACGTCCTGACTTTC. Translation: CASSPRGGGANVLTF.

Regarding this clone: The junction departs from the called germline gene at one end, perhaps through a read error. The CDR3 loop is CASSLSGSLDF. The CDR3 DNA is TGTGCCAGCAGCCTTAGCGGGAGCTTGGACTTC. The chain employs TRBV7-2 and TRBJ2-5, with 9 positions matching TRBD2. This CDR3 has 11 residues. Germline loops: CDR1 SGHTA, CDR2 FQGNSA.

The V gene is TRBV10-3, the J gene TRBJ2-1; D may be TRBD2 (5 bases). The CDR3 covers 14 residues. Between the trimmed V and J ends, which lost 4 bases and 7 bases, there was a span of 14 bases. Per the germline V gene, CDR1 is ENHRY and CDR2 is SYGVKD. The CDR3 protein is CAISGLGVGNEQFF. The CDR3 nucleotides read TGTGCCATCAGTGGACTCGGGGTAGGGAATGAGCAGTTCTTC.

The chain uses TRBV5-6 and TRBJ2-3, with D hard to call. Deletions cut 0 bases from V and 3 bases from J, with 8 bases between. CDR1 is SGHDT, CDR2 YYEEEE, per germline. The CDR3 runs to 14 residues. The CDR3 bases are TGTGCCAGCAGCTTGGACAGTAAGACAGATACGCAGTATTTT. It is translated as CASSLDSKTDTQYF.

This clone was recorded once. The J gene is TRBJ2-3, the V gene TRBV10-2; 8 positions match TRBD2. V dropped 5 bases and J dropped 2; count of bases not matched to a gene: 3. CDR1 is WSHSY, CDR2 SAAADI, per germline. There are 14 residues in the CDR3. This chain's CDR3 is CASSIAGYTDTQYF. CDR3 coding DNA: TGCGCCAGCAGTATAGCGGGATACACAGATACGCAGTATTTT.

The genes are TRBV10-2 and TRBJ1-1; D unclear. The CDR3 sequence is 14 residues long. Trimming removed 3 bases at V and 0 bases at J, with 8 bases between. Germline loops: CDR1 WSHSY, CDR2 SAAADI. DNA for the CDR3: TGCGCCAGCAGTGATAGGCGCCTGAACACTGAAGCTTTCTTT. It is translated as CASSDRRLNTEAFF.

This chain links TRBV2 with TRBJ1-5; D call uncertain. The CDR3 runs 13 residues. Germline V gives CDR1 SNHLY, CDR2 FYNNEI. Trimming took off 7 bases at V and 1 base at J, with 8 bases between the two ends. The CDR3 protein is CASTGSSNQPQHF. The CDR3 DNA reads TGTGCCAGCACCGGCTCGAGCAATCAGCCCCAGCATTTT.

V usage is TRBV7-6 and J usage is TRBJ1-1; 7 nucleotides align to TRBD1. Unmatched junction bases numbered 3, after V lost 1 base and J lost 4 bases. This CDR3 region has 14 residues. Germline V gives CDR1 SGHVS, CDR2 FNYEAQ. Here the CDR3 reads CASSLGGGPTEAFF. In DNA form, the CDR3 reads TGTGCCAGCAGCTTAGGAGGGGGCCCCACTGAAGCTTTCTTT. The variable domain in full, with the rest retrieved from reference TRBV7-6 and TRBJ1-1, is GAGVSQSPRYKVTKRGQDVALRCDPISGHVSLYWYRQALGQGPEFLTYFNYEAQQDKSGLPNDRFSAERPEGSISTLTIQRTEQRDSAMYRCASSLGGGPTEAFFGQGTRLTVV.

The chain recombines TRBV5-1 with TRBJ1-5; 9 nucleotides align to TRBD1. V trimming: 4 bases; J trimming: 3 bases; junction bases outside the gene matches: 5. Per germline, CDR1 SGHRS and CDR2 YFSETQ. The CDR3 runs to 15 residues. CDR3 sequence reads: CASSPTGGNNQPQHF. The CDR3 DNA sequence: TGCGCCAGCAGCCCGACAGGGGGTAACAATCAGCCCCAGCATTTT.

This clone occurred a few times. The rearrangement uses TRBV25-1 and TRBJ1-4; 9 bases fit TRBD1. The length of the CDR3 is 14 residues. J lost 8 bases, V lost 6 bases, and 7 bases had no gene match. Germline V gene data show CDR1 as MGHDK and CDR2 as SYGVNS. CDR3: CASSNRGLGEKLFF. The CDR3 bases are TGTGCCAGCAGCAACAGGGGGCTAGGGGAAAAACTGTTTTTT.

The rearrangement links TRBV10-3 to TRBJ2-1; the D gene is possibly TRBD2 (5 bases). The V and J ends lost 3 bases and 4 bases respectively, with 10 bases between them. The germline V gene has CDR1 ENHRY and CDR2 SYGVKD. This CDR3 is built from 14 residues. The CDR3 DNA reads as TGTGCCATCAGTGACCCGGACTGGTACAATGAGCAGTTCTTC. This codes for CAISDPDWYNEQFF.

V usage is TRBV19 and J usage is TRBJ2-7; possibly TRBD2 for D (7 bases). V shed 10 bases and J shed 5 bases, with 18 bases lying between them. This CDR3 spans 13 amino acids. Germline V gene sequence: CDR1 LNHDA, CDR2 SQIVND (reference sequence). This chain's CDR3 is CATLSPGGHEQYF. The DNA of the CDR3 is TGTGCCACCTTAAGTCCGGGGGGCCACGAGCAGTACTTC.

In this sample, this clone turned up a few times. This rearrangement joins TRBV9 to TRBJ2-7; tentatively, D is TRBD2 (7 bases). Germline lookup yields CDR1 SGDLS and CDR2 YYNGEE. The CDR3 consists of 14 residues. V lost 5 bases to trimming and J lost 4 bases, with 16 bases between them. CDR3 DNA sequence: TGTGCCAGCAGTCCCCCGGGGGGCGGGTACGAGCAGTACTTC. As protein: CASSPPGGGYEQYF. The whole variable domain, remainder taken from reference TRBV9 and TRBJ2-7, is DSGVTQTPKHLITATGQRVTLRCSPRSGDLSVYWYQQSLDQGLQFLIQYYNGEERAKGNILERFSAQQFPDLHSELNLSSLELGDSALYFCASSPPGGGYEQYFGPGTRLTVT.

Points on this clone: Given a far larger clone just one base away, this is likely a sequencing read error. The rearrangement links TRBV30 to TRBJ1-5; a weak D match, TRBD1 (5 bases). V dropped 3 bases and J dropped 9 bases, with 15 bases sitting between them. CDR3 length: 13 amino acids. The germline gives CDR1 GTSNPN, CDR2 SVGIG (reference sequence). CDR3 coding DNA: TGTGCCTGGAGCAGAGACCTAAGGGGGCCCCAGCATTTT. Protein product: CAWSRDLRGPQHF.

The rearrangement links TRBV5-1 to TRBJ2-1, with 13 bases lining up with TRBD2. In germline, CDR1 is SGHRS, CDR2 YFSETQ. This CDR3 contains 13 residues. J was trimmed by 14 bases and V by 9 bases; bases with no gene match: 11. CDR3 loop: CATRRPTSGRKFF. As DNA, the CDR3 is TGCGCCACACGCCGCCCGACTAGCGGGAGGAAGTTCTTC.

The CDR3 is CASSYSDTGNTIYF. The CDR3 DNA follows: TGTGCCAGCAGTTACTCCGATACTGGAAACACCATATATTTT. V usage is TRBV6-5 and J usage is TRBJ1-3; D remains ambiguous. This CDR3 contains 14 residues. Trimming left V 0 bases short and J 2 bases short, with 5 bases between. From germline, CDR1 is MNHEY and CDR2 SVGAGI.

The gene calls are TRBV4-3 and TRBJ2-7; 9 bases are shared with TRBD2. The V and J ends lost 3 bases and 4 bases, in that order; junction bases with no gene match: 13. Germline assignment: CDR1 LGHNA and CDR2 YSLEER. The CDR3 consists of 17 residues. In DNA form, the CDR3 reads TGCGCCAGCAGCCAGAGCCCCTCGAGTAGCGGGAGTTACGAGCAGTACTTC. Its translation is CASSQSPSSSGSYEQYF.

This chain links TRBV19 with TRBJ1-1; a possible D gene is TRBD1 (5 bases). The CDR3 has 13 residues. V was clipped by 9 bases and J by 8 bases, with 19 bases between them. The germline V gene has CDR1 LNHDA and CDR2 SQIVND (reference sequence). The CDR3 here is CASTRTRSGEAFF. The CDR3 DNA follows: TGTGCCAGCACCCGGACAAGGTCCGGGGAAGCTTTCTTT.

The rearrangement links TRBV4-1 to TRBJ2-5; 7 nucleotides line up with TRBD2. This CDR3 has 17 residues. V lost 0 bases to trimming and J lost 5 bases; unmatched junction nucleotides: 12. Germline V CDR1 and CDR2: MGHRA, YSYEKL. In DNA form, the CDR3 reads TGCGCCAGCAGCCAAGATTGGGGGGGAGGGCCTGGGGAGACCCAGTACTTC. Its translation is CASSQDWGGGPGETQYF.

V usage is TRBV30 and J usage is TRBJ1-2; TRBD1 agrees at 8 bases. Trimming took 0 bases from V and 9 from J; bases not matched to a gene: 12. This CDR3 has 15 amino acids. Looked up from germline, CDR1 is GTSNPN and CDR2 is SVGIG (reference sequence). CDR3 in DNA: TGTGCCTGGAGTGTAGGGTTCGGACAGGGCCGTCGCTACACCTTC. Translating it yields CAWSVGFGQGRRYTF. The whole variable domain, filled in from reference TRBV30 and TRBJ1-2, reads SQTIHQWPATLVQPVGSPLSLECTVEGTSNPNLYWYRQAAGRGLQLLFYSVGIGQISSEVPQNLSASRPQDRQFILSSKKLLLSDSGFYLCAWSVGFGQGRRYTFGSGTRLTVV.

The gene calls are TRBV6-1 and TRBJ2-7; D ambiguous. The CDR3 sequence is 11 residues long. Germline V gene data show CDR1 as MNHNS and CDR2 as SASEGT. V lost 3 bases to trimming and J lost 11 bases, with 11 bases between them. In DNA form, the CDR3 reads TGTGCCAGCAGTGATCCCCAGGAAGAGTACTTC. Encoded protein: CASSDPQEEYF.